Each of the 23 T cell receptor beta chains below was sequenced from the same sample in a study of control samples from healthy donors and cancer patients. The data were produced by immunoSEQ multiplex PCR, yet TCRdb's version contains in-frame clones alone and is incomplete. The repertoire has approximately 150,000 clones, 91% of them found once; the top ten carry 3% to 4%. The specimen was blood. These receptors all stem from a man aged 30 to 45 in good health.

The chain joins TRBV12-3 or TRBV12-4 to TRBJ2-7, with D perhaps matching TRBD2 (5 bases). Trimming took off 2 bases at V and 5 bases at J, with 10 bases between the two ends. The CDR3 is made up of 13 amino acids. The CDR3 sequence: CASSLTGDDEQYF. For the CDR3, the DNA is TGTGCCAGCAGTTTAACCGGGGATGACGAGCAGTACTTC.

Written as DNA, the CDR3 is TGTGCCAGCAGTTTATGGAGCGGGGGGTCGCCCTACGAGCAGTACTTC. This gives the protein CASSLWSGGSPYEQYF. The chain links TRBV27 to TRBJ2-7; 9 nucleotides align to TRBD2. Trimming removed 1 base from V and 2 bases from J; junction bases left unmatched: 6. This CDR3 comprises 16 residues. Germline V gene lookup returns CDR1 MNHEY and CDR2 SMNVEV (reference sequence).

The chain couples TRBV28 to TRBJ1-6; no clear D. The V end was cut by 2 bases, the J end by 7 bases, with 3 bases between. This CDR3 has 12 amino acids. Germline V lookup: CDR1 MDHEN, CDR2 SYDVKM. In DNA form, the CDR3 reads TGTGCCAGCAGTTTAGGAAATTCACCCCTCCACTTT. Its protein product is CASSLGNSPLHF.

J is TRBJ1-5 and V is TRBV27; possibly TRBD1 for D (5 bases). The CDR3 is 14 amino acids. CDR1 is MNHEY, CDR2 SMNVEV, per germline (reference sequence). The V end was cut by 2 bases, the J end by 4 bases, with 9 bases between. Here the CDR3 reads CASSLMGPNQPQHF. In DNA form, the CDR3 reads TGTGCCAGCAGTTTAATGGGGCCTAATCAGCCCCAGCATTTT.

There are a few counts of this clone. This sequence joins TRBV7-9 and TRBJ1-3; 7 bases are shared with TRBD1. V lost 5 bases to trimming and J lost 0 bases; unmatched junction nucleotides: 10. The CDR3 loop spans 17 amino acids. Germline V gene data show CDR1 as SEHNR and CDR2 as FQNEAQ (reference sequence). The CDR3 reads CASSLWTGHRSGNTIYF. The CDR3 nucleotides read TGTGCCAGCAGCCTATGGACAGGCCATCGCTCTGGAAACACCATATATTTT.

This clone was observed a single time. V and J are TRBV27 and TRBJ1-2, with a possible D match to TRBD1 (5 bases). V dropped 1 base and J dropped 7 bases, with 13 bases sitting between them. The CDR3 consists of 14 residues. CDR1 is MNHEY, CDR2 SMNVEV, per germline (reference sequence). Here the CDR3 DNA reads TGTGCCAGCAGTTTATTGGGGGGGAGCGGTGGCTACACCTTC. Translated, it gives CASSLLGGSGGYTF.

CDR3 protein: CATSDPGQGPDTQYF. The CDR3 DNA sequence: TGTGCCACCAGTGATCCAGGACAGGGTCCAGATACGCAGTATTTT. This chain uses TRBV24-1 with TRBJ2-3; 8 positions match TRBD1. Germline V gene lookup returns CDR1 KGHDR and CDR2 SFDVKD. This CDR3 has 15 residues. The ends lost 3 bases at V and 4 bases at J; junction bases unmatched: 5.

This chain uses TRBV25-1 with TRBJ1-1, with a possible D match to TRBD1 (5 bases). The V gene lost 1 base and the J gene lost 4 bases, with 16 bases spanning the gap. Germline-derived CDR1 and CDR2 are MGHDK and SYGVNS. There are 16 residues in the CDR3. CDR3 in DNA: TGTGCCAGCAGTGAATTAACTCTTGGGCAGGGCACTGAAGCTTTCTTT. Protein: CASSELTLGQGTEAFF.

The gene calls are TRBV28 and TRBJ1-2, with a possible D match to TRBD1 (6 bases). Germline-derived CDR1 and CDR2 are MDHEN and SYDVKM. The CDR3 contains 13 residues. V dropped 3 bases and J dropped 5 bases, with 10 bases sitting between them. In DNA form, the CDR3 reads TGTGCCAGCAGTTTTGCAGGGGTGTATGGCTACACCTTC. This sequence encodes CASSFAGVYGYTF.

This chain connects TRBV2 to TRBJ2-7; 8 bases match TRBD2. The CDR3 spans 15 residues. CDR1 and CDR2 (germline): SNHLY, FYNNEI. The J segment lost 2 bases and the V segment lost 5 bases, leaving 8 bases of the junction unmatched. The CDR3 region is CASSNIAGPPYEQYF. DNA for the CDR3: TGTGCCAGCAGTAACATAGCGGGACCGCCCTACGAGCAGTACTTC.

The chain couples TRBV6-1 to TRBJ1-4; 7 bases agree with TRBD1. Per the germline V gene, CDR1 is MNHNS and CDR2 is SASEGT. V was pared by 1 base and J by 3 bases, with 5 bases of the junction left unmatched. There are 16 residues in the CDR3. The CDR3 region has the DNA TGTGCCAGCAGTGAAGTCCGGACAGGCCCTAATGAAAAACTGTTTTTT. Protein: CASSEVRTGPNEKLFF.

The rearrangement uses TRBV5-1 and TRBJ2-7, with 10 bases fitting TRBD2. V lost 4 bases to trimming and J lost 6 bases; unmatched junction nucleotides: 7. Per germline, CDR1 SGHRS and CDR2 YFSETQ. The CDR3 sequence is 14 residues long. As DNA, the CDR3 is TGCGCCAGCAGCCTTAGCGGGGGGCCCGGCGAGCAGTACTTC. The encoded protein is CASSLSGGPGEQYF. Full variable domain (outside the CDR3, taken from reference TRBV5-1 and TRBJ2-7): KAGVTQTPRYLIKTRGQQVTLSCSPISGHRSVSWYQQTPGQGLQFLFEYFSETQRNKGNFPGRFSGRQFSNSRSEMNVSTLELGDSALYLCASSLSGGPGEQYFGPGTRLTVT.

This clone is medium-sized within its sample. V and J are TRBV6-2 or TRBV6-3 and TRBJ1-5; a possible D gene is TRBD1 (6 bases). The CDR3 extends over 16 amino acids. V was pared by 0 bases and J by 5 bases, with 14 bases between. CDR1 and CDR2 (germline): MNHEY, SVGEGT. The CDR3 sequence is CASSYSPGAAYQPQHF. The DNA of the CDR3 is TGTGCCAGCAGTTACTCACCAGGGGCCGCCTATCAGCCCCAGCATTTT.

In this sample, this clone turned up once. This chain links TRBV12-3 or TRBV12-4 with TRBJ1-1; a possible D gene is TRBD1 (5 bases). CDR3 length equals 13 residues. Trimming removed 6 bases from V and 4 bases from J, with 12 bases in between. The CDR3 reads CASSPGGGTEAFF. The CDR3 bases are TGTGCCAGCAGCCCCGGGGGGGGCACTGAAGCTTTCTTT.

Note on this clone: A junction end diverges from the germline sequence, so it may reflect a read error. This CDR3 is also generated by other DNA sequences in the sample. The rearrangement links TRBV5-6 to TRBJ2-2; D gene uncertain. This CDR3 is 14 amino acids long. The germline V gene encodes CDR1 SGHDT and CDR2 YYEEEE. The CDR3 DNA sequence: TGCGCCAGCAGCCTCTCGGTTTTGGCCGGGGAGCTGTTTTTT. Amino acids: CASSLSVLAGELFF.

The chain couples TRBV5-6 to TRBJ2-2; no reliable D call. Germline V gives CDR1 SGHDT, CDR2 YYEEEE. There are 14 residues in the CDR3. V dropped 2 bases and J dropped 2 bases, with 7 bases sitting between them. CDR3 sequence reads: CASSLPDNTGELFF. For the CDR3, the DNA is TGTGCCAGCAGCTTACCGGACAACACCGGGGAGCTGTTTTTT.

The chain carries TRBV3-1 (or the pseudogene TRBV3-2) and TRBJ1-2; D may be TRBD1 (6 bases). Germline CDR1 is LGHDT and CDR2 is YNNKEL (reference sequence). This CDR3 comprises 16 residues. V was clipped by 0 bases and J by 7 bases, with 18 bases between them. The CDR3 loop reads CASSQEHLQGVSGYTF. CDR3 in DNA: TGTGCCAGCAGCCAAGAACATCTACAGGGCGTTAGTGGCTACACCTTC.

The chain has TRBV15 and TRBJ2-5; D is undetermined. This CDR3 is built from 15 residues. Germline V gene data show CDR1 as LNHNV and CDR2 as YYDKDF (reference sequence). Trimming left V 0 bases short and J 4 bases short, with 12 bases between. The CDR3 bases are TGTGCCACCAGCAGAGATAAAGTAAATGGAGAGACCCAGTACTTC. This codes for CATSRDKVNGETQYF.

This chain links TRBV27 with TRBJ2-1; possible D gene TRBD2, 6 bases. The CDR3 is 15 residues long. V was clipped by 3 bases and J by 9 bases, with 18 bases between them. Germline CDR1 MNHEY, CDR2 SMNVEV (reference sequence). The CDR3 loop reads CASSFGGAPLSEQFF. The DNA of the CDR3 is TGTGCCAGCAGTTTTGGCGGGGCCCCGTTGAGTGAGCAGTTCTTC.

The chain carries TRBV28 and TRBJ1-5; perhaps TRBD1 as D (5 bases). Trimming removed 7 bases at V and 2 bases at J, with 21 bases between. CDR3 size: 17 residues. Germline V gene data show CDR1 as MDHEN and CDR2 as SYDVKM. CDR3 bases: TGTGCCAGCACGATAGAGGGACTCATACTGGGCAATCAGCCCCAGCATTTT. This translates into CASTIEGLILGNQPQHF.

This chain connects TRBV20-1 to TRBJ1-2, with D perhaps TRBD1 (5 bases). CDR1 DFQATT and CDR2 SNEGSKA come from the germline V gene (reference sequence). The CDR3 contains 11 residues. V was pared by 3 bases and J by 6 bases, with 8 bases between. CDR3 sequence (DNA): TGCAGTGCTAGTTTAGGGGATGGCTACACCTTC. Protein sequence: CSASLGDGYTF.

V and J are TRBV10-3 and TRBJ1-2, with TRBD1 as a possible D gene (6 bases). Trimming left V 4 bases short and J 1 base short, with 7 bases between. The length of the CDR3 is 13 residues. Per the germline V gene, CDR1 is ENHRY and CDR2 is SYGVKD. The CDR3 bases are TGTGCCATCAGTGCGGACAGTAACTATGGCTACACCTTC. This translates into CAISADSNYGYTF.

This clone was found a few times. The chain couples TRBV10-3 to TRBJ2-7, with D perhaps assigned TRBD1 or TRBD2 (5 bases each). The CDR3 spans 12 residues. In germline, CDR1 is ENHRY, CDR2 SYGVKD. V dropped 10 bases and J dropped 12 bases, with 22 bases sitting between them. The CDR3: CATSDGAIQSYF. CDR3 DNA sequence: TGTGCCACCTCGGACGGGGCCATCCAGTCGTACTTC.